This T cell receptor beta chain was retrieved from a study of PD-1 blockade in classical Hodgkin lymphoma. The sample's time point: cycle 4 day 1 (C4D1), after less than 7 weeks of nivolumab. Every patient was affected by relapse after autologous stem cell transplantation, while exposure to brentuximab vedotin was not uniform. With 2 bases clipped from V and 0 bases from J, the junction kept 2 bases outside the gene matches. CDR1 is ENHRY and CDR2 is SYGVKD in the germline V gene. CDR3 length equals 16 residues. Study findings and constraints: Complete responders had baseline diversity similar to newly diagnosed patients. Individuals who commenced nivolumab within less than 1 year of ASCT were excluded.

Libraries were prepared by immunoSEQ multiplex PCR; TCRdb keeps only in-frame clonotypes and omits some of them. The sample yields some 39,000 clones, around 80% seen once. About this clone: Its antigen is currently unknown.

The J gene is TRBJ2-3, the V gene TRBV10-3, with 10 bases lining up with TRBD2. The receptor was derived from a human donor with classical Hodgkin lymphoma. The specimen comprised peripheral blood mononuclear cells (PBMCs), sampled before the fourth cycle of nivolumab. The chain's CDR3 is CAISELAGVSTDTQYF. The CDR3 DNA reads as TGTGCCATCAGTGAGCTAGCGGGGGTGAGCACAGATACGCAGTATTTT.